Included here is one T cell receptor (beta chain) sequence, with context. Its antigen is currently unknown. V lost 0 bases and J lost 6; bases outside the gene matches: 8. The CDR3 is made up of 15 amino acids. Germline V gene sequence: CDR1 MNHEY, CDR2 SVGAGI. This sample stems from a study of T-cell memory formation after mild COVID-19. Study background: Largely donor-specific TCR clusters were found. Study-level findings and limits: Clones shrinking from day 15 to 85 showed even CD4/CD8 mixes; later expanders tilted CD4+.

TCRdb analysed the 5' RACE reads with MiXCR anew, one entry per CDR3 protein. This sample yields about 170,000 distinct CDR3 sequences, of which 10% to 15% are seen a single time; roughly 3.3% belongs to the top ten. V usage is TRBV6-5 and J usage is TRBJ2-7, with 7 nucleotides matching TRBD2. Sequencing input: PBMCs or a T cell subset sorted from them (not recorded which). The origin of this receptor is a man younger than 35 who had mild COVID-19 (a few samples of this study predate the infection). Cell type and time point are not known. CDR3 nucleotides: TGTGCCAGCAGTTACTCGGCGGGGGTGCCTGGCGAGCAGTACTTC. Translated: CASSYSAGVPGEQYF.